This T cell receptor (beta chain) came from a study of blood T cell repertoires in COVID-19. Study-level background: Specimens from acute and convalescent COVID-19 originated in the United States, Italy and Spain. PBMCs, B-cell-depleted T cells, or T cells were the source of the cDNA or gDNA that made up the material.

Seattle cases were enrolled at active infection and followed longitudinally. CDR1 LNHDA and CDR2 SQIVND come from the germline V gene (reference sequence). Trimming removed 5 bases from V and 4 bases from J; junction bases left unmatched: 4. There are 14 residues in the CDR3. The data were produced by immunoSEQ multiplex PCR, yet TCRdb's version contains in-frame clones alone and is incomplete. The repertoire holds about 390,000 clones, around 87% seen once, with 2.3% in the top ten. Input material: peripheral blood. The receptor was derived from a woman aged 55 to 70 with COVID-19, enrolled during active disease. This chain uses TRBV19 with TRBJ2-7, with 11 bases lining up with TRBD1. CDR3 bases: TGTGCCAGTAGTGCCCGGGACAGGGGGTACGAGCAGTACTTC. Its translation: CASSARDRGYEQYF.